The clone carrying this T cell receptor beta chain appeared once. What it binds is unknown. Assay: immunoSEQ multiplex PCR; the TCRdb copy retains only in-frame clones and omits some. Of fewer than 75,000 clones listed, 85% to 95% are singletons. This specimen belongs to a study of cytomegalovirus exposure and HLA in healthy donors. In the study overall: The approximately 120 validation repertoires, a later analysis reported, used the same platform as the 666 first-cohort repertoires.

Study results and limitations: The study labeled 150 to 200 TCR beta chains cytomegalovirus-associated.

The ends lost 5 bases at V and 8 bases at J; junction bases unmatched: 9. There are 15 residues in the CDR3. Germline V lookup: CDR1 SEHNR, CDR2 FQNEAQ (reference sequence). The chain couples TRBV7-9 to TRBJ2-3; 11 bases match TRBD2. The clonotype comes from a woman between 18 and 29 years old in good health and CMV-seropositive. The sample comprised PBMCs. The CDR3 DNA is TGTGCCAGCAGCCCCGCTAGCGGGGGGTCGGGTACGCAGTATTTT. Its translation is CASSPASGGSGTQYF.